The sequence of this T cell receptor (beta chain) was determined in a study of Graves' ophthalmopathy and Graves' hyperthyroidism. Study observations and caveats: Blood also carried most expanded thyroid clonotypes exceeding 0.001 frequency.

The CDR3 contains 15 residues. Trimming pared 0 bases from V and 4 bases from J, leaving 12 bases between. Looked up from germline, CDR1 is SGHVS and CDR2 is FQNEAQ. About this clonotype: Its matching antigen is unknown.

Amplified material comprised TCR beta CDR3 regions derived from RNA transcripts. HTBI-primed first-round RT-PCR preceded second-round multiplex PCR. Each CDR3 protein gets one entry after TCRdb re-called the multiplex PCR reads with MiXCR. The repertoire has 1 million to 1.3 million distinct CDR3 sequences, roughly two fifths of them found once; the top ten carry around 10%. The sequenced material came from peripheral blood or thyroid tissue (not recorded which). The origin of this receptor is an adult man with Graves' hyperthyroidism. The genes are TRBV7-8 and TRBJ2-5, with unresolved D. The CDR3 DNA follows: TGTGCCAGCAGCTTAGCTACCTCCCCCCGAGAGACCCAGTACTTC. The encoded protein is CASSLATSPRETQYF.